A selection of T cell receptor beta chains follows, all from one sample in a study of shared clonotypes between healthy human individuals. TCRdb's table, derived via immunoSEQ multiplex PCR, lists solely in-frame clones and lacks some. The sample lists over 400,000 clones; around 80% were seen once. Source material: PBMCs. These receptor sequences come from a woman between 40 and 55 years old in good health. Some clones in this sample may be carry-over from other donors' samples. Both conserved end residues are part of each CDR3. A D gene is named only where the DNA matches it firmly. Rows give clone size only sometimes, using once, few, many, or a class for an expanded clone.

D gene: .; J gene: TRBJ2-1; V gene: TRBV2; clone size: .; CDR3 DNA: TGTGCCAGCAGTGAACAATCCTACAATGAGCAGTTCTTC; CDR3 protein: CASSEQSYNEQFF
D gene: .; J gene: TRBJ1-2; V gene: TRBV4-2; clone size: .; CDR3 DNA: TGTGCCAGCAGCCAAGCAGGGGTTGGCTACACCTTC; CDR3 protein: CASSQAGVGYTF
D gene: TRBD1; J gene: TRBJ1-3; V gene: TRBV30; clone size: .; CDR3 DNA: TGTGCCTGGAACAGGGGGTTCCGCTCTGGAAACACCATATATTTT; CDR3 protein: CAWNRGFRSGNTIYF
D gene: .; J gene: TRBJ2-7; V gene: TRBV13; clone size: few; CDR3 DNA: TGTGCCAGCAGCTTAGGAGGGATCGAGCAGTACTTC; CDR3 protein: CASSLGGIEQYF
D gene: .; J gene: TRBJ1-2; V gene: TRBV30; clone size: .; CDR3 DNA: TGTGCCTGGAGACGCGAGGGGCGATATGGCTACACCTTC; CDR3 protein: CAWRREGRYGYTF
D gene: .; J gene: TRBJ2-5; V gene: TRBV21-1; clone size: .; CDR3 DNA: TGTGCCAGCAGCAACCTGGGACTAGCGGAACAAGAGACCCAGTACTTC; CDR3 protein: CASSNLGLAEQETQYF
D gene: .; J gene: TRBJ1-4; V gene: TRBV5-6; clone size: .; CDR3 DNA: TGTGCCAGCAGCTTGGGACGTTTTGCAACTAATGAAAAACTGTTTTTT; CDR3 protein: CASSLGRFATNEKLFF
D gene: .; J gene: TRBJ2-2; V gene: TRBV4-3; clone size: few; CDR3 DNA: TGCGCCAGCAGCCAAGGCACCGGGGAGCTGTTTTTT; CDR3 protein: CASSQGTGELFF
D gene: TRBD1; J gene: TRBJ1-1; V gene: TRBV7-9; clone size: many; CDR3 DNA: TGTGCCAGCAGCTCAGGACAGGGGGTCACTGAAGCTTTCTTT; CDR3 protein: CASSSGQGVTEAFF
D gene: .; J gene: TRBJ2-1; V gene: TRBV5-6; clone size: .; CDR3 DNA: TGTGCCAGCAGCTTGGGGCGGAACTCCTACAATGAGCAGTTCTTC; CDR3 protein: CASSLGRNSYNEQFF
D gene: TRBD2; J gene: TRBJ2-7; V gene: TRBV7-2; clone size: .; CDR3 DNA: TGTGCCAGCAGCTTAGTTGGTCTAGCGGGAGGTAACGAGCAGTACTTC; CDR3 protein: CASSLVGLAGGNEQYF
D gene: .; J gene: TRBJ2-1; V gene: TRBV20-1; clone size: .; CDR3 DNA: TGCAGTGCAGGGGGAAATGCTGAGCAGTTCTTC; CDR3 protein: CSAGGNAEQFF
D gene: TRBD2; J gene: TRBJ2-1; V gene: TRBV28; clone size: .; CDR3 DNA: TGTGCCAGCAAACCGGGACTCAGACGGGGGGATGAGCAGTTCTTC; CDR3 protein: CASKPGLRRGDEQFF
D gene: TRBD2; J gene: TRBJ2-2; V gene: TRBV9; clone size: once; CDR3 DNA: TGTGCCAGCAGCGTCCGGACTAGCGGGAGATCTGCGAACACCGGGGAGCTGTTTTTT; CDR3 protein: CASSVRTSGRSANTGELFF
D gene: TRBD2; J gene: TRBJ2-1; V gene: TRBV28; clone size: .; CDR3 DNA: TGTGCCACCGAGGGGACTAGCGGGAGTTATGAGCAGTTCTTC; CDR3 protein: CATEGTSGSYEQFF
D gene: .; J gene: TRBJ2-1; V gene: TRBV18; clone size: .; CDR3 DNA: TGTGCCAGCTCGACCCGGGATAACGTAGTCGGGCGATACTACAATGAGCAGTTCTTC; CDR3 protein: CASSTRDNVVGRYYNEQFF
D gene: .; J gene: TRBJ1-3; V gene: TRBV15; clone size: .; CDR3 DNA: TGTGCCACCAGCCCAAGACTGACTACTGGAAACACCATATATTTT; CDR3 protein: CATSPRLTTGNTIYF
D gene: .; J gene: TRBJ2-7; V gene: TRBV9; clone size: .; CDR3 DNA: TGTGCCAGCAGCGCCCCGAGTAGCGAGAAGCAGTACTTC; CDR3 protein: CASSAPSSEKQYF
D gene: .; J gene: TRBJ1-2; V gene: TRBV5-4; clone size: .; CDR3 DNA: TGTGCCAGCAGCCCCCGACAGTCCGAGGGCTACACCTTC; CDR3 protein: CASSPRQSEGYTF
D gene: TRBD2; J gene: TRBJ2-1; V gene: TRBV19; clone size: few; CDR3 DNA: TGTGCCAGTAATCTCCAAGCGGGAGTAACCTACAATGAGCAGTTCTTC; CDR3 protein: CASNLQAGVTYNEQFF
D gene: .; J gene: TRBJ1-2; V gene: TRBV10-3; clone size: .; CDR3 DNA: TGTGCCATCAGTGAGTCTGACAAAGCTAACTATGGCTACACCTTC; CDR3 protein: CAISESDKANYGYTF
D gene: .; J gene: TRBJ2-7; V gene: TRBV29-1; clone size: few; CDR3 DNA: TGCAGCGTTAGGGCAGGGATGTACGAGCAGTACTTC; CDR3 protein: CSVRAGMYEQYF
D gene: .; J gene: TRBJ1-4; V gene: TRBV2; clone size: .; CDR3 DNA: TGTGCCAGCAGTGAGGCCTACCCACAGGGATATGGTGAAAAACTGTTTTTT; CDR3 protein: CASSEAYPQGYGEKLFF
D gene: TRBD1; J gene: TRBJ1-5; V gene: TRBV18; clone size: .; CDR3 DNA: TGTGCCAGCTCACCTACCGGGACAGCCGCCTATAGCAATCAGCCCCAGCATTTT; CDR3 protein: CASSPTGTAAYSNQPQHF
D gene: TRBD1; J gene: TRBJ2-1; V gene: TRBV7-2; clone size: many; CDR3 DNA: TGTGCCAGCAGCCGAGAACCGGGACAGGGAGGAAATGAGCAGTTCTTC; CDR3 protein: CASSREPGQGGNEQFF
D gene: .; J gene: TRBJ2-3; V gene: TRBV6-6; clone size: .; CDR3 DNA: TGTGCCAGCTCGCGGTTTAGCACAGATACGCAGTATTTT; CDR3 protein: CASSRFSTDTQYF
D gene: .; J gene: TRBJ2-7; V gene: TRBV2; clone size: .; CDR3 DNA: TGTGCCAGCAGTGAGACCGGTGCCTACGAGCAGTACTTC; CDR3 protein: CASSETGAYEQYF
D gene: .; J gene: TRBJ2-5; V gene: TRBV18; clone size: .; CDR3 DNA: TGTGCCAGCTCACCACGTAGGGGGTTAGAGACCCAGTACTTC; CDR3 protein: CASSPRRGLETQYF
D gene: .; J gene: TRBJ2-2; V gene: TRBV4-2; clone size: once; CDR3 DNA: TGTGCCAGCAGCCAAGACAAGGGGTCAACCGGGGAGCTGTTTTTT; CDR3 protein: CASSQDKGSTGELFF
D gene: .; J gene: TRBJ1-1; V gene: TRBV5-1; clone size: .; CDR3 DNA: TGCGCCAGCAGCTCCGCCGGGGCGGGCGGCACTGAAGCTTTCTTT; CDR3 protein: CASSSAGAGGTEAFF
D gene: .; J gene: TRBJ2-3; V gene: TRBV2; clone size: .; CDR3 DNA: TGTGCCAGCACCACTGCGGGGTCTACGCAGTATTTT; CDR3 protein: CASTTAGSTQYF
D gene: TRBD1; J gene: TRBJ2-1; V gene: TRBV18; clone size: .; CDR3 DNA: TGTGCCAGCTCACCACCGAATCAGGGGGGGACAGGGGTCAACAATGAGCAGTTCTTC; CDR3 protein: CASSPPNQGGTGVNNEQFF
D gene: .; J gene: TRBJ2-1; V gene: TRBV19; clone size: .; CDR3 DNA: TGTGCCAGTAGTATAGGTCGAAGTGACAGGGAGGGGCAGTTCTTC; CDR3 protein: CASSIGRSDREGQFF
D gene: .; J gene: TRBJ1-1; V gene: TRBV7-3; clone size: .; CDR3 DNA: TGTGCCAGCAGTCCAGGGACGTCGGGCACTGAAGCTTTCTTT; CDR3 protein: CASSPGTSGTEAFF
D gene: .; J gene: TRBJ1-1; V gene: TRBV18; clone size: .; CDR3 DNA: TGTGCCAGCTCGCCAATCCGGGACATCCTGAACACTGAAGCTTTCTTT; CDR3 protein: CASSPIRDILNTEAFF
D gene: .; J gene: TRBJ1-5; V gene: TRBV6-5; clone size: .; CDR3 DNA: TGTGCCAGCAGTCGTACGAGGTGGGGCAATCAGCCCCAGCATTTT; CDR3 protein: CASSRTRWGNQPQHF
D gene: .; J gene: TRBJ2-5; V gene: TRBV6-6; clone size: few; CDR3 DNA: TGTGCCAGCAGTTACTCTGGGCAGGCCCAAGAGACCCAGTACTTC; CDR3 protein: CASSYSGQAQETQYF
D gene: .; J gene: TRBJ2-3; V gene: TRBV7-2; clone size: .; CDR3 DNA: TGTGCCAGCAGCTTAGTAGGGGGCACAGATACGCAGTATTTT; CDR3 protein: CASSLVGGTDTQYF
D gene: .; J gene: TRBJ1-2; V gene: TRBV6-5; clone size: .; CDR3 DNA: TGTGCCAGCAGTCCAGGGCAGGGACGAAGCTATGGCTACACCTTC; CDR3 protein: CASSPGQGRSYGYTF